These T cell receptor beta chains were read from a single sample in a study of cytomegalovirus exposure and HLA in healthy donors. Some clones are missing from TCRdb's copy, which holds only in-frame ones; the method was immunoSEQ multiplex PCR. The sample consists of about 170,000 clones, about 82% of them appearing once. Sequencing was performed on PBMCs. Every receptor here comes from a male donor in good health and CMV-seronegative. CDR3s include the opening cysteine and the closing phenylalanine or tryptophan. D genes are given only for firm matches.

v_call	j_call	d_call	cdr3_aa
TRBV10-3	TRBJ1-6	-	CAIKQTGNSPLHF
TRBV28	TRBJ2-7	-	CATRLQGTYEQYF
TRBV7-9	TRBJ1-2	TRBD1	CASSSTGGSGYGYTF
TRBV9	TRBJ2-2	TRBD1	CASSGRDRAITGELFF
TRBV2	TRBJ1-4	TRBD1	CASSRTGGANEKLFF
TRBV28	TRBJ2-7	TRBD1	CASSLAGQGREQYF
TRBV6-1	TRBJ2-7	-	CASTRQASYEQYF
TRBV12-5	TRBJ1-1	-	CASGLSRNTEAFF
TRBV7-6	TRBJ2-3	-	CASSLDPRQGDTQYF
TRBV2	TRBJ2-3	-	CASRTDQRVPDTQYF
TRBV5-4	TRBJ2-3	TRBD2	CASSLEGSGRTITQYF
TRBV7-9	TRBJ2-1	TRBD2	CASSLVPGLTFSEQFF
TRBV13	TRBJ2-7	TRBD2	CASRGGGYEQYF
TRBV6-6	TRBJ2-6	-	CASSYGQPSGANVLTF
TRBV5-6	TRBJ2-7	-	CASSLTSEQYF
TRBV19	TRBJ2-7	-	CASSEAREAPEQYF
TRBV7-9	TRBJ2-5	-	CASSLAPQETQYF
TRBV4-2	TRBJ2-3	TRBD2	CASSQGWGRAVTDTQYF
TRBV7-6	TRBJ2-2	-	CASSVSVAGELFF
TRBV19	TRBJ2-7	TRBD1	CASSPRPGTGPSIGFYEQYF
TRBV5-1	TRBJ1-2	TRBD1	CASSRTTGAPYGYTF
TRBV28	TRBJ2-3	-	CASSLTTGTTQYF
TRBV27	TRBJ2-7	TRBD2	CASNLRGGRGEQYF
TRBV5-4	TRBJ2-7	TRBD1	CASSLPTGGGGEQYF
TRBV29-1	TRBJ2-1	-	CSAVAGAGSPYNEQFF
TRBV4-2	TRBJ1-5	-	CASSPETGSDQPQHF
TRBV4-3	TRBJ2-2	-	CASSQDVTGEDTGELFF
TRBV19	TRBJ1-4	TRBD1	CASSIGTGENEKLFF
TRBV6-5	TRBJ1-4	TRBD1	CASSSNRGLREKLFF
TRBV10-3	TRBJ1-5	-	CAISEGSGDQPQHF
TRBV28	TRBJ2-6	-	CASSLYNRFFSGANVLTF
TRBV18	TRBJ2-5	-	CASSGDNQETQYF
TRBV19	TRBJ2-3	TRBD2	CASSTLVRWSGRALTSTDTQYF
TRBV2	TRBJ1-4	-	CASSPTSTNEKLFF
TRBV30	TRBJ1-2	-	CASFGGYGYTF
TRBV4-1	TRBJ2-5	TRBD2	CASSQDMAAASGSLVKETQYF
TRBV2	TRBJ2-6	TRBD2	CATGLAGKSGANVLTF
TRBV9	TRBJ2-3	TRBD2	CASSAGTSGSTDTQYF
TRBV28	TRBJ1-4	-	CASSLSQRGKLFF
TRBV28	TRBJ1-3	-	CASSLWGGSSGNTIYF
TRBV27	TRBJ2-6	-	CASSPGFSGANVLTF
TRBV4-3	TRBJ2-7	-	CASSQELSNFMAYEQYF
TRBV6-5	TRBJ2-7	-	CASISHPGDEQYF
TRBV29-1	TRBJ1-2	-	CSVEDSRRNYGYTF
TRBV28	TRBJ2-3	-	CASSPLEAGYTDTQYF
TRBV14	TRBJ1-2	TRBD1	CASSRDRGDSYGYTF
TRBV28	TRBJ1-1	-	CASSSPGPMNTEAFF
TRBV7-7	TRBJ1-3	TRBD1	CASSLRDRGLTGNTIYF
TRBV7-9	TRBJ2-1	-	CASSTSSDSRNEQFF
TRBV7-8	TRBJ2-5	TRBD1	CASSFTGVGQETQYF
TRBV4-3	TRBJ1-4	-	CASSQVVAANEKLFF
TRBV6-1	TRBJ2-5	-	CASSEAAETQYF
TRBV5-1	TRBJ1-6	-	CASSLRDSTNSPLHF
TRBV28	TRBJ2-5	TRBD2	CASSPPSGSFQETQYF
TRBV7-8	TRBJ2-2	-	CASHTGHRRNTGELFF
TRBV11-2	TRBJ2-5	-	CASSLGGGYGTQYF
TRBV6-1	TRBJ1-2	-	CASSGGIYGYTF
TRBV19	TRBJ1-1	TRBD1	CASRDRVLNTEAFF
TRBV19	TRBJ2-6	-	CASTQRGSGANVLTF
TRBV6-1	TRBJ2-5	TRBD2	CASSEAGRAGIRETQYF